One and the same sample provided the 6 T cell receptor beta chains below, sequenced in a study of T cell responses to AZD1222 COVID-19 vaccine. Clones were sequenced by immunoSEQ multiplex PCR, and TCRdb holds only the in-frame ones, with some missing. The sample has 70,000 to 85,000 clones; about four fifths are singletons. The sample in question was peripheral blood, obtained 28 days after the second AZD1222 dose. The receptors were sampled from an adult who received the AZD1222 COVID-19 vaccine.

V usage is TRBV4-3 and J usage is TRBJ1-5, with 7 nucleotides matching TRBD1. The germline V gene encodes CDR1 LGHNA and CDR2 YSLEER. CDR3 size: 17 residues. J gave up 0 bases and V 5 bases, and 10 bases lay outside the gene matches. In nucleotides, the CDR3 is TGCGCCAGCAGCTACCTCCGGGACAGCAATAGCAATCAGCCCCAGCATTTT. Translating it yields CASSYLRDSNSNQPQHF.

This clone was detected once. V gene TRBV5-4 combines with J gene TRBJ1-2; D gene unclear. Germline CDR1 SGHNT, CDR2 YYREEE (reference sequence). CDR3 size: 15 residues. The germline V and J ends were trimmed by 4 bases and 2 bases, with 15 bases remaining between them. CDR3 nucleotide sequence: TGTGCCAGCAGCGCAGCAGGAGGCGGAAACTATGGCTACACCTTC. Its protein product is CASSAAGGGNYGYTF.

The gene calls are TRBV7-9 and TRBJ2-7, with 9 bases aligning to TRBD2. Trimming cost V 3 bases and J 4 bases; bases outside gene matches: 7. The CDR3 runs 15 residues. Germline CDR1 SEHNR, CDR2 FQNEAQ (reference sequence). CDR3 DNA: TGTGCCAGCAGCTTCCCAGCGGGAGGTTCTTACGAGCAGTACTTC. Amino acid sequence: CASSFPAGGSYEQYF. The complete variable domain, with remaining parts taken from reference TRBV7-9 and TRBJ2-7, reads DTGVSQNPRHKITKRGQNVTFRCDPISEHNRLYWYRQTLGQGPEFLTYFQNEAQLEKSRLLSDRFSAERPKGSFSTLEIQRTEQGDSAMYLCASSFPAGGSYEQYFGPGTRLTVT.

This chain's CDR3 is CASSIGPGRYAGNTIYF. The CDR3, as DNA: TGTGCCAGTAGTATAGGCCCGGGGCGTTACGCTGGAAACACCATATATTTT. The rearrangement joins TRBV19 to TRBJ1-3; D may be TRBD1 (5 bases). Trimming removed 1 base at V and 2 bases at J, with 15 bases between. Germline CDR1 is LNHDA and CDR2 is SQIVND (reference sequence). This CDR3 spans 17 amino acids.

V usage is TRBV30 and J usage is TRBJ1-5; perhaps TRBD1 as D (5 bases). V lost 0 bases to trimming and J lost 4 bases, with 16 bases between them. Germline V lookup: CDR1 GTSNPN, CDR2 SVGIG (reference sequence). The CDR3 has 16 residues. CDR3 DNA sequence: TGTGCCTGGAGTGTAGGTGGGCAGGGAGAGAATCAGCCCCAGCATTTT. Translation gives CAWSVGGQGENQPQHF.

The gene calls are TRBV7-3 and TRBJ2-3; D uncertain. The CDR3 sequence is 14 residues long. Germline V gene data show CDR1 as SGHTA and CDR2 as FQGTGA. V lost 5 bases to trimming and J lost 2 bases, with 11 bases between them. As DNA, the CDR3 is TGTGCCAGCAGCCCTTCTAGGAACACAGATACGCAGTATTTT. Translation gives CASSPSRNTDTQYF. The variable domain in full, with the rest retrieved from reference TRBV7-3 and TRBJ2-3, is GAGVSQTPSNKVTEKGKYVELRCDPISGHTALYWYRQSLGQGPEFLIYFQGTGAADDSGLPNDRFFAVRPEGSVSTLKIQRTERGDSAVYLCASSPSRNTDTQYFGPGTRLTVL.